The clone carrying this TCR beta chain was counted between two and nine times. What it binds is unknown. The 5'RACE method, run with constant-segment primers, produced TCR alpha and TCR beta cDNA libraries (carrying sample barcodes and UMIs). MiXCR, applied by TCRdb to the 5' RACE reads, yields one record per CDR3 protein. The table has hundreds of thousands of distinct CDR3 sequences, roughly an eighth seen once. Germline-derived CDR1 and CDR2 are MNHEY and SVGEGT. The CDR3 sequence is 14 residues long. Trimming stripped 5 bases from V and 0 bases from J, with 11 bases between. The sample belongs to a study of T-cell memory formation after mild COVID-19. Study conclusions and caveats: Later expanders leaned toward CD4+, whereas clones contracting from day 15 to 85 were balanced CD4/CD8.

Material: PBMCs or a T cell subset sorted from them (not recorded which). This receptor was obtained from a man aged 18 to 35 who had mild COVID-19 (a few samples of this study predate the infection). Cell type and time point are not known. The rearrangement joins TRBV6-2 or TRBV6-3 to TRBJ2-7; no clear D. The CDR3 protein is CASSTGTSSYEQYF. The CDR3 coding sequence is TGTGCCAGCAGTACTGGAACGTCCTCCTACGAGCAGTACTTC.